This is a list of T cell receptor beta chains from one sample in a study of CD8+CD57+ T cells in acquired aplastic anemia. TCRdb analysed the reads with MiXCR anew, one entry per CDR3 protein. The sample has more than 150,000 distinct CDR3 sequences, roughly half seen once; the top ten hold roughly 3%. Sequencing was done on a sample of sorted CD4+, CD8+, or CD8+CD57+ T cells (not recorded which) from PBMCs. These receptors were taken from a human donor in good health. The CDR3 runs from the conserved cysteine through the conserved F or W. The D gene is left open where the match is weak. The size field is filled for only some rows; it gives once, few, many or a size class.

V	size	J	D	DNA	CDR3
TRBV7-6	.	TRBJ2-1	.	TGTGCCAGCAGCTTAGGGACCTACTCCTACAATGAGCAGTTCTTC	CASSLGTYSYNEQFF
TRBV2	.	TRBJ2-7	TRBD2	TGTGCCAGCGGACCACTAGCGGGAGGATCCTACGAGCAGTACTTC	CASGPLAGGSYEQYF
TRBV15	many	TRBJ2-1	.	TGTGCCACCAGCAGAGATGCGGGATCCTACAATGAGCAGTTCTTC	CATSRDAGSYNEQFF
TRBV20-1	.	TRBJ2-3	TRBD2	TGCAGTGCGCGACTAGCGGTCACAGATACGCAGTATTTT	CSARLAVTDTQYF
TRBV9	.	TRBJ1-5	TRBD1	TGTGCCAGCAGCGCCCAGGGGGCGCATGATCAGCCCCAGCATTTT	CASSAQGAHDQPQHF
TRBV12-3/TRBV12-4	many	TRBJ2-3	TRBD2	TGTGCCAGCAGAGGGACTAGCGGGAGACTGAGCACAGATACGCAGTATTTT	CASRGTSGRLSTDTQYF
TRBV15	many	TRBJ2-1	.	TGTGCCACCAGCAACCACCCAAAGGGACTCAATCAGTTCTTC	CATSNHPKGLNQFF
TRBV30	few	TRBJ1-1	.	TGTGCCTGGAGGGAACAGAGGAACACTGAAGCTTTCTTT	CAWREQRNTEAFF
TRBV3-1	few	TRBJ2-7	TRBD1	TGTGCCAGCAGCCATAACAGGGGGGCCTTGATAGAGCAGTACTTC	CASSHNRGALIEQYF
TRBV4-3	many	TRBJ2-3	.	TGCGCCAGCAGCCAAGAAATTACGGGAGTCGGTGCAGATACGCAGTATTTT	CASSQEITGVGADTQYF
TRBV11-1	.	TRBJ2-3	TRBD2	TGTGCCAGCAGCTTCCTTAGCGGGATAGGGGGAGATACGCAGTATTTT	CASSFLSGIGGDTQYF
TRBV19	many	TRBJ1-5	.	TGTGCCAGTACCTCAAGGGAGGGTCTTGGCAATCAGCCCCAGCATTTT	CASTSREGLGNQPQHF
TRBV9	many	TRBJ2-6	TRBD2	TGTGCCAGCAGTGAACTAGCGGGGTCCTCTGGGGCCAACGTCCTGACTTTC	CASSELAGSSGANVLTF
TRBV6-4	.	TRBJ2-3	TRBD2	TGTGCCAGCAGTGTTACGGGGGGGCCGGATACGCAGTATTTT	CASSVTGGPDTQYF
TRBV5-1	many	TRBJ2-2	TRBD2	TGCGCCAGCAGCGCCCGGACTAGCGGGGACACCGGGGAGCTGTTTTTT	CASSARTSGDTGELFF
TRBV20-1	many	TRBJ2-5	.	TGCAGTGCTAGAGCCCCGGGGTACCAAGAGACCCAGTACTTC	CSARAPGYQETQYF
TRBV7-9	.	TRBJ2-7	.	TGTGCCAGCAGCCAAACGGTGGGTTACGAGCAGTACTTC	CASSQTVGYEQYF
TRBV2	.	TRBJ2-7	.	TGTGCCAGCAGTTCCCGGGGCACCTACGAGCAGTACTTC	CASSSRGTYEQYF
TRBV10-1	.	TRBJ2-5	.	TGCGCCAGCAGTGAGGAAGAGACTCAGTACTTC	CASSEEETQYF
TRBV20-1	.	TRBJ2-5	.	TGCAGTGCTATATACGAGACCCAGTACTTC	CSAIYETQYF
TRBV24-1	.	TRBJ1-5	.	TGTGCCACCAGTGAGGACAGTAATCAGCCCCAGCGTTTC	CATSEDSNQPQRF
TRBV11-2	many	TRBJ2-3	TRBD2	TGTGCCAGCAGCCCCAGACTAGCGGTGAGCACAGATACGCAGTATTTT	CASSPRLAVSTDTQYF
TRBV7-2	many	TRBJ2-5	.	TGTGCCAGCAGCTTAGGTGCGGTTGGGGGATTGAGGACCCAGTACTTC	CASSLGAVGGLRTQYF
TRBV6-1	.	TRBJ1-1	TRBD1	TGTGCCAGCAGTCCGCGGACAGGGAAGGTTGAAGCTTTCTTT	CASSPRTGKVEAFF
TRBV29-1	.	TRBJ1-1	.	TGCAGCGTTAAATGGGGGGAACGCACTGAAGCTTTCTTT	CSVKWGERTEAFF
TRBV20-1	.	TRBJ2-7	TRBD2	TGCAGTGCAAAGCACCGGGACTACCATTACGAGCAGTACTTC	CSAKHRDYHYEQYF
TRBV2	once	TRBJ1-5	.	TGTGCCAGCAGCGCTACGATCCAGCCCCAGCATTTT	CASSATIQPQHF
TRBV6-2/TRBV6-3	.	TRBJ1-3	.	TGTGCCAGCAGTGAGACGGGGGCGAGCTCTGGAAACACCACATATTTT	CASSETGASSGNTTYF
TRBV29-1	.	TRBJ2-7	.	TGCAGCGTTGAAGGGGGACCCCCTCCCTCCTACGAGCAGTCCTTC	CSVEGGPPPSYEQSF
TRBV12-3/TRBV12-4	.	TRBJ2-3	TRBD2	TGTGCCAGCAGTTTCAGACTAGCGGGAATCACAGATACGCAGTATTTT	CASSFRLAGITDTQYF
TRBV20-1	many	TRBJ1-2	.	TGCAGTGCGTGGAACCAGGGGATGGGGGCTAACTATGGCTACACCTTC	CSAWNQGMGANYGYTF
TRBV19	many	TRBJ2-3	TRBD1	TGTGCCAGTAGTTTTCAGGGGGGCACAGATACGCAGTATTTT	CASSFQGGTDTQYF
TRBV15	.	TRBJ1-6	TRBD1	TGTGCCACCAGCAGTACGACATCCGAAGGGGGCTCACCCCTCCACTTT	CATSSTTSEGGSPLHF
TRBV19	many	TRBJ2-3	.	TGTGCCAGTAGTATCCCCGGGCCAACTCCTAGCACAGATACGCAGTATTTT	CASSIPGPTPSTDTQYF
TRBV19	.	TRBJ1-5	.	TGTGCCAGTACCAAGGGAATGGGGGGTGGCCAGCCCCAGCATTTT	CASTKGMGGGQPQHF
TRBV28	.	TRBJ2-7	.	TGTGCCAGCAGTTTATTGACGCGACAGTACTTC	CASSLLTRQYF
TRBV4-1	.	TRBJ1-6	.	TGCGCCAGCAGCCAGGGGGCCTCCTATAATTCACCCCTCCACTTT	CASSQGASYNSPLHF
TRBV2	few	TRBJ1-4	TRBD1	TGTGCCAGCAGTACCGAGACCGAGGGGGCCGAAAAACTGTTTTTT	CASSTETEGAEKLFF
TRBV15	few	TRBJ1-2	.	TGTGCCACCAGCAGTGGCGGGACGGAGGGGTGGGGTGGCTACACCTTC	CATSSGGTEGWGGYTF
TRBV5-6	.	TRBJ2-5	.	TGTGCCAGCATCGCGCGAGAAACGAGGGAGACCCAGTACTTC	CASIARETRETQYF
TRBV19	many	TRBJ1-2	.	TGTGCCAGTAGTGGTAGGGGCAGTAGCTATGGCTACACCTTC	CASSGRGSSYGYTF
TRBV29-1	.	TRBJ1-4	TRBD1	TGCAGCGTAGGACAGGGGGAAGGTTATGAAAAACTGTTTTTT	CSVGQGEGYEKLFF
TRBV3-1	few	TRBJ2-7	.	TGTGCCAGCAGCCATATCGCAGGCGGGCCCTCCTACGAGCAGTACTTC	CASSHIAGGPSYEQYF
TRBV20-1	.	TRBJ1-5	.	TGCAGTGCTAGAGTTAGATCGGGCCGATATCAGCCCCAGCATTTT	CSARVRSGRYQPQHF
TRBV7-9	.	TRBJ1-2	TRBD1	TGTGCCAGCAGAGACAGGGAGAGCTACACCTTC	CASRDRESYTF
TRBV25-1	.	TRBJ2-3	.	TGTGCCAGCAGTGAATCTGGTTTGAGTAGCACAGATACGCAGTATTTT	CASSESGLSSTDTQYF
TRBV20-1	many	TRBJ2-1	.	TGCAGTGCTAGAAAGCGTATTTCCTACAATGAGCAGTTCTTC	CSARKRISYNEQFF
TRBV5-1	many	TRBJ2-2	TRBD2	TGCGCCAGCAGCCCGGGACTAGCGGGAGGGATCGGGGAGCTGTTTTTT	CASSPGLAGGIGELFF
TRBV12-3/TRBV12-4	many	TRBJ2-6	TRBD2	TGTGCCAGCAGCACACCCGCCGGGACTAGAGAGTCTGGGGCCAACGTCCTGACTTTC	CASSTPAGTRESGANVLTF